The present T cell receptor beta chain was sequenced within a study of blood T cell repertoires in COVID-19. Study at large: Nucleic acid was either cDNA or gDNA, and it came from T cells, B-cell-depleted T cells, or PBMCs.

Authors' data handling: Quantification of nucleated cells was approximated via reference gene primer amplification. Clones were read by immunoSEQ multiplex PCR, and TCRdb kept only the in-frame ones, dropping some. V and J calls and clone size are as listed in that table; D and trimming were resolved from the DNA. The sample includes 200,000 to 250,000 clones, about 85% of them seen just once. Assignments of participants to cohorts depended upon their own reported clinical history. Recovery among Cohort 3 donors was established by two negative PCRs, clearance, or symptom resolution. Germline loops: CDR1 SNHLY, CDR2 FYNNEI. The CDR3 has 13 residues. Trimming left V 4 bases short and J 9 bases short, with 13 bases between.

This receptor was taken from a woman under 40 who had recovered from COVID-19. The sequenced sample was PBMCs or T cells enriched from blood (not recorded which). J is TRBJ1-5 and V is TRBV2, with D tentatively TRBD1 (6 bases). The CDR3 sequence is CASSVGGRWPQHF. CDR3 nucleotide sequence: TGTGCCAGCAGTGTGGGGGGGCGCTGGCCCCAGCATTTT.